A selection of T cell receptor beta chains follows, all from one sample in a study of regulatory T cells in long-lasting Graves disease. MiXCR, applied by TCRdb to the multiplex PCR reads, yields one record per CDR3 protein. Altogether 350,000 to 450,000 distinct CDR3 sequences are present, roughly 17% being singletons, with the ten largest covering about 32%. This sample also appeared in a second study, on T cells in Graves' hyperthyroidism and ophthalmopathy.

The sequencing used peripheral blood mononuclear cells (PBMCs), collected at new diagnosis, from a patient treated with antithyroid drugs. These receptors were taken from a man aged 35-49 years with Graves disease. CDR3s include the opening cysteine and the closing phenylalanine or tryptophan. D genes are given only for firm matches. Not every row has a clone size; where given, it reads once, few, many or a size class.

J gene	V gene	clone size	D gene	CDR3 DNA	CDR3 protein
TRBJ2-5	TRBV3-1	.	.	TGTGCCAGCAGCGATCTGGGAATTCAGTGGGAGACCCAGTACTTC	CASSDLGIQWETQYF
TRBJ2-6	TRBV29-1	many	.	TGCAGCGTTGTGGTGGGCGCTGGGGCCAACGTCCTGACTTTC	CSVVVGAGANVLTF
TRBJ1-2	TRBV18	many	.	TGTGCCAGCTCACCACAGCAGGGGCCGAACTATGGCTACACCTTC	CASSPQQGPNYGYTF
TRBJ2-1	TRBV7-9	many	.	TGTGCCAGCAGTTTACAGGGTAGGAATGAGCAGTTCTTC	CASSLQGRNEQFF
TRBJ2-1	TRBV18	.	TRBD1	TGTGCCAGCTCCTCCAATCCGGGACAGTCGGAGCAGTTCTTC	CASSSNPGQSEQFF
TRBJ2-2	TRBV7-9	.	.	TGTGCCAGATCGTGGGGAAACACCGGGGAGCTGTTTTTT	CARSWGNTGELFF
TRBJ2-1	TRBV28	many	.	TGTGCCAGCAGCCTCAACTACAATGAGCAGTTCTTC	CASSLNYNEQFF
TRBJ2-5	TRBV18	many	.	TGTGCCAGCTCACCCCCCACCGGAGCCCAGTACTTC	CASSPPTGAQYF
TRBJ1-6	TRBV28	few	TRBD1	TGTGCCAGCAGTTCCCCCGAGGGGGCGAATAATTCACCCCTCCACTTT	CASSSPEGANNSPLHF
TRBJ2-5	TRBV7-2	many	TRBD1	TGTGCCAGCAGCCGGGGACAGCTGGAGACCCAGTACTTC	CASSRGQLETQYF
TRBJ2-7	TRBV7-8	many	TRBD1	TGTGCCAGCAGCGACAGGGTCTACGAGCAGTACTTC	CASSDRVYEQYF
TRBJ1-2	TRBV6-1	many	.	TGTGCCAGCATCCCATACCGGGACACGTCTAACTATGGCTACACCTTC	CASIPYRDTSNYGYTF
TRBJ2-2	TRBV2	.	TRBD2	TGTGCCAGCAGTGAACTAGCGGGGGGGCCCGGGGAGCTGTTTTTT	CASSELAGGPGELFF
TRBJ2-7	TRBV6-2/TRBV6-3	many	TRBD1	TGTGCCAGCAGGCAGACAGGGGTCTCCTACGAGCAGTACTTC	CASRQTGVSYEQYF
TRBJ2-7	TRBV10-3	many	.	TGTGCCATCAGTTCCGGGGGATACGAGCAGTACTTC	CAISSGGYEQYF
TRBJ2-7	TRBV4-2	few	TRBD1	TGTGCCAGCAGCCGGACCGGGACAGGAGTCTACGAGCAGTACTTC	CASSRTGTGVYEQYF
TRBJ2-3	TRBV7-3	many	.	TGTGCCAGCAGGAAGGGGCCCACAGATACGCAGTATTTT	CASRKGPTDTQYF
TRBJ1-6	TRBV5-5	many	.	TGTGCCAGCAGCCTGGGGACCCCAAATTCACCCCTCCACTTT	CASSLGTPNSPLHF
TRBJ2-3	TRBV7-3	many	.	TGTGCCAGCAGCTTAGGGGCAGGTTGGACAGATACGCAGTATTTT	CASSLGAGWTDTQYF
TRBJ2-7	TRBV12-3/TRBV12-4	many	.	TGTGCCAGCAGTAACGACAGAACCACCTACGAGCAGTACTTC	CASSNDRTTYEQYF
TRBJ1-5	TRBV19	.	.	TGTGCCAGTAGTATGGAGGTGGACAATCAGCCCCAGCATTTT	CASSMEVDNQPQHF
TRBJ2-1	TRBV6-2/TRBV6-3	.	TRBD1	TGTGCCAGCACCAACAGGGGGCCCTACAATGAGCAGTTCTTC	CASTNRGPYNEQFF
TRBJ1-5	TRBV6-1	many	TRBD1	TGTGCCAGCAGTGTTCCGAAACAGGGGCGCAATCAGCCCCAGCATTTT	CASSVPKQGRNQPQHF
TRBJ1-1	TRBV7-8	.	.	TGTGCCAGCAGCTTATCAGCCGGGGCGAGTCTGGTTAACACTGAAGCTTTCTTT	CASSLSAGASLVNTEAFF
TRBJ2-5	TRBV12-3/TRBV12-4	many	TRBD1	TGTGCCAGCAGTTTAACCAGGGGGCGCGAAGAGACCCAGTACTTC	CASSLTRGREETQYF
TRBJ1-5	TRBV19	few	TRBD1	TGTGCCAGTATCCCCTTCCGGGACAGAGAGCATTTT	CASIPFRDREHF
TRBJ1-1	TRBV7-9	many	.	TGTGCCAGCAGCTTACCAGGGGCACAATTACAGAACACTGAAGCTTTCTTT	CASSLPGAQLQNTEAFF
TRBJ2-3	TRBV7-7	many	TRBD2	TGTGCCAGCAGCTTAACTAGCGGGACCACAGATACGCAGTATTTT	CASSLTSGTTDTQYF
TRBJ2-7	TRBV28	many	.	TGTGCCACTTTGGGGACGGCGTGGGAGCAGTACTTC	CATLGTAWEQYF
TRBJ1-6	TRBV12-5	few	TRBD1	TGTGCTAGTGGGAAAACAGGGGCGACGCGTTTTAATTCACCCCTCCACTTT	CASGKTGATRFNSPLHF
TRBJ1-4	TRBV29-1	many	TRBD1	TGCAGCGTTCGAGCCGGGACAGGAAACGAAAAACTGTTTTTT	CSVRAGTGNEKLFF
TRBJ2-3	TRBV20-1	.	.	TGCAGTGCTCCCGTGGGCGGGAGCACAGATACGCAGTATTTT	CSAPVGGSTDTQYF
TRBJ2-1	TRBV2	many	TRBD1	TGTGCCGGCCGGGACAGGGTGGTAAATGAGCAGTTCTTC	CAGRDRVVNEQFF
TRBJ2-1	TRBV20-1	many	TRBD2	TGCAGTGCTTACTCTCCTAGCGGGGGTGAGCAGTTCTTC	CSAYSPSGGEQFF
TRBJ1-2	TRBV5-1	many	.	TGCGCCAGCAGCGTGACAGACGCCAACTATGGCTACACCTTC	CASSVTDANYGYTF